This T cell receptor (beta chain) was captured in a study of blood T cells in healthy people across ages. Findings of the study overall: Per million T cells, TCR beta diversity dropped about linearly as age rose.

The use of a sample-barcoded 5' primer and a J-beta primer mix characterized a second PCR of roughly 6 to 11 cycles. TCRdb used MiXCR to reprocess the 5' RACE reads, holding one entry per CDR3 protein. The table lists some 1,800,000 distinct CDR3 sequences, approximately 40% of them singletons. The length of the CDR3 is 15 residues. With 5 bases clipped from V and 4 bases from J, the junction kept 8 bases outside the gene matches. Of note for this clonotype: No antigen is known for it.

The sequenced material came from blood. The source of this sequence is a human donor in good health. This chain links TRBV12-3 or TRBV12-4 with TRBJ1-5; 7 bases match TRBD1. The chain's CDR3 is CASSPRDSANQPQHF. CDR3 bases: TGTGCCAGCAGTCCCCGGGACAGCGCTAATCAGCCCCAGCATTTT.